This T cell receptor beta chain appears in the sequencing data of a study of CD8+ T cells in alopecia areata. Treatment described: oral pan-JAK inhibitor, 5-10 mg twice daily. At least ten counts were recorded for this clone. Sequencing relied on a cDNA template that was reverse transcribed from extracted RNA. Method: immunoSEQ multiplex PCR; TCRdb's copy keeps in-frame clones and lacks some. The sample includes about 220,000 clones, around three fifths of them seen just once. V was pared by 4 bases and J by 5 bases, with 15 bases between. CDR1 and CDR2 from the germline V gene are MNHEY and SMNVEV (reference sequence). CDR3 length equals 15 residues.

This TCR came from a human donor with alopecia areata. The V gene is TRBV27, the J gene TRBJ1-5; tentative D call: TRBD1 (5 bases). The sequenced sample was CD4+ T cells sorted from blood, obtained at week 4, from a patient treated with tofacitinib. The CDR3 sequence is CASSSGEGWYQPQHF. The CDR3 nucleotides are TGTGCCAGCAGTTCGGGGGAGGGGTGGTATCAGCCCCAGCATTTT.